This T cell receptor beta chain was captured in a study of blood T cell repertoires in COVID-19. Study summary: Sources were T cells, B-cell-depleted T cells, or PBMCs; the material itself was cDNA or gDNA.

Per the study methods: Estimation of nucleated cell counts was performed using reference gene primer amplification. Here immunoSEQ multiplex PCR was the method, and the copy in TCRdb shows in-frame clones only, minus some. That table supplies the V and J calls and clone size; D and trimming were determined from the DNA. The sample holds 410,000 or so clones, roughly 90% seen once. The Seattle patients, enrolled during active infection, were followed longitudinally. The germline V gene encodes CDR1 SGHTA and CDR2 FQGNSA. Deletions cut 1 base from V and 0 bases from J, with 8 bases between. CDR3 length: 15 amino acids.

The receptor was derived from a woman aged 40 to 49 with COVID-19, enrolled during active disease. Sequencing was performed on peripheral blood. The genes are TRBV7-2 and TRBJ2-3, with no clear D. CDR3 coding DNA: TGTGCCAGCAGCTTAGGGGCAAGTAGCACAGATACGCAGTATTTT. This encodes CASSLGASSTDTQYF.